The rows below give T cell receptor beta chains drawn from one sample of a study of T cell responses to AZD1222 COVID-19 vaccine. Clones were read by immunoSEQ multiplex PCR, and TCRdb kept only the in-frame ones, dropping some. The sample has about 99,000 clones; approximately 89% are singletons. This sample comprised peripheral blood, obtained 28 days after the second AZD1222 dose. These receptors came from an adult who received the AZD1222 COVID-19 vaccine. The CDR3 runs from the conserved cysteine through the conserved F or W. The D gene is left open where the match is weak. Size tells how often a clone was seen (once, few, many) or the class of an expanded clone, and some rows leave it out.

CASTGQGYGYTF,TGTGCCAGCACGGGACAGGGCTATGGCTACACCTTC,TRBD1,TRBV2,NA,12,TRBJ1-2
CASSTGTSHSPDTQYF,TGTGCCAGCAGTACCGGGACTAGTCACTCCCCCGATACGCAGTATTTT,TRBD2,TRBV6-2/TRBV6-3,NA,16,TRBJ2-3
CASSSQGARGYTF,TGTGCCAGCAGTTCGCAGGGGGCCCGAGGTTACACCTTC,TRBD1,TRBV27,NA,13,TRBJ1-2
CASSSTGGEEEKLFF,TGCGCCAGCAGTTCCACAGGGGGCGAGGAGGAAAAACTGTTTTTT,TRBD1,TRBV5-1,NA,15,TRBJ1-4
CASTTRGREQYF,TGTGCCAGCACCACAAGGGGTCGGGAGCAGTACTTC,NA,TRBV6-5,once,12,TRBJ2-7
CAWSGWTGGLLTAETQYF,TGTGCCTGGAGCGGGTGGACAGGGGGCCTCCTCACCGCAGAGACCCAGTACTTC,TRBD1,TRBV30,few,18,TRBJ2-5
CASSFDRGGSPLHF,TGTGCCAGCAGTTTCGACAGGGGCGGTTCACCCCTCCACTTT,TRBD1,TRBV6-5,NA,14,TRBJ1-6
CATSRGSSLNTEAFF,TGTGCCACCAGCAGAGGGTCCAGCCTGAACACTGAAGCTTTCTTT,NA,TRBV15,NA,15,TRBJ1-1
CAWSVLGARRSGNTIYF,TGTGCCTGGAGTGTACTGGGGGCCAGACGCTCTGGAAACACCATATATTTT,NA,TRBV30,once,17,TRBJ1-3
CASSLASYEQYF,TGTGCCAGCAGTTTAGCTAGCTACGAGCAGTACTTC,NA,TRBV28,NA,12,TRBJ2-7
CASSFPSRTGGLSPLHF,TGTGCCAGCAGTTTCCCCTCCCGGACAGGGGGCCTTTCACCCCTCCACTTT,TRBD1,TRBV27,NA,17,TRBJ1-6
CASSGGDNYNSPLHF,TGTGCCAGCAGCGGGGGGGACAACTATAATTCACCCCTCCACTTT,NA,TRBV6-5,NA,15,TRBJ1-6
CASNRDRPTNEKLFF,TGTGCCAGCAACCGGGACAGACCAACTAATGAAAAACTGTTTTTT,TRBD1,TRBV6-5,NA,15,TRBJ1-4
CSVEAGGETQYF,TGCAGCGTTGAGGCAGGGGGTGAGACCCAGTACTTC,TRBD1,TRBV29-1,NA,12,TRBJ2-5